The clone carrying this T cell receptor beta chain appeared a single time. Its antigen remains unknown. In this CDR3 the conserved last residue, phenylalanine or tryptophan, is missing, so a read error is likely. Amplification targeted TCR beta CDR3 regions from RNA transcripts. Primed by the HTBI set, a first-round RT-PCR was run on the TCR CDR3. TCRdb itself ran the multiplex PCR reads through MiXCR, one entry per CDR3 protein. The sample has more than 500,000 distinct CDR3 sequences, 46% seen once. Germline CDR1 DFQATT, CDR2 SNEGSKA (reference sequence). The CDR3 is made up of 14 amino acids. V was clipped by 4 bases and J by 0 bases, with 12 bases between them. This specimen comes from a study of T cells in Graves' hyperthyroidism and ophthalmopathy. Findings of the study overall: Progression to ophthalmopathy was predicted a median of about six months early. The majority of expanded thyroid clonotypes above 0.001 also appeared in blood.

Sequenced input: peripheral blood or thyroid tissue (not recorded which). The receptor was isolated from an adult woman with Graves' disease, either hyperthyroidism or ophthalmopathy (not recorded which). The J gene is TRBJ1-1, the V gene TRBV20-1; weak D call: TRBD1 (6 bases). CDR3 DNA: TGCAGTGCTAAGGACAGCTCATTGAACACTGAAGCTTTCCTT. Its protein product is CSAKDSSLNTEAFL.